This TCR beta chain was captured in a study of blood T cell repertoires in COVID-19. This CDR3 region has 15 residues. CDR1 and CDR2 (germline): SGHRS, YFSETQ. Trimming took off 1 base at V and 8 bases at J, with 19 bases between the two ends. Original data processing: Amplification of reference gene primers was used by the study to estimate nucleated cell counts. Data came from immunoSEQ multiplex PCR; TCRdb stores just in-frame clones and leaves some out. That table is the source of V, J and clone size, and D and trimming were worked out from the DNA. The table records approximately 250,000 clones, approximately 80% of them present only once.

Sample: peripheral blood. This receptor was obtained from a human donor in a cohort sampled during active COVID-19. The V call is TRBV5-1, the J call TRBJ2-7; D may be TRBD1 (6 bases). The CDR3, as DNA: TGCGCCAGCAGCTTGACAGGGTCGTCCTACGAGAAGCAGTACTTC. This codes for CASSLTGSSYEKQYF.